Detailed here is one T cell receptor (beta chain). Its antigen remains unidentified. These data originate in a study of memory CD8 T cells in hepatitis C reinfection. Measured with immunoSEQ multiplex PCR; TCRdb has only the in-frame clones, and not every one. The table includes tens of thousands of clones, over 75% detected once. The study, taken as a whole, reports: With roughly five donors, public clonotype conclusions could not be definitive.

Time point described: peak reinfection, 3 to 8 weeks after reinfection detection. Sorted cells were sequenced directly ex vivo without any in vitro expansion. Donors were people who inject drugs in the Montreal HEPCO cohort. A couple of donors provided sorted CD3+ CD8+ CD45RO- naive CD8 T cells at all three reinfection time points. Trimming removed 3 bases from V and 4 bases from J, with 14 bases in between. The germline V gene has CDR1 MNHEY and CDR2 SMNVEV (reference sequence). CDR3 size: 15 residues. This sequence originates from a man between 18 and 35 years old with hepatitis C virus infection. Sequencing used naive CD8+ T cells sorted from blood. The chain uses TRBV27 and TRBJ2-3; D uncertain. In DNA form, the CDR3 reads TGTGCCAGCAGTTTGGCTAGACCCGTTTCAGATACGCAGTATTTT. Its protein product is CASSLARPVSDTQYF.